The clone carrying this T cell receptor beta chain occurred once. Its antigen is currently unknown. The sample is drawn from a study of cytomegalovirus exposure and HLA in healthy donors. As for the study in general: Genotyping showed 70% to 90% of 398 donors falling in the Caucasian-associated ancestry cluster.

13 Jbeta primers and 60 Vbeta primers were used for the PCR. The assay was immunoSEQ multiplex PCR, and TCRdb's table has in-frame clones only and misses some. The sample has tens of thousands of clones, approximately 70% seen once. The CDR3 is 13 residues long. With 2 bases removed from V and 5 bases from J, the gap between germline ends came to 9 bases. The germline CDR1 and CDR2 sequences are SGHRS and YFSETQ. Study-wide findings and caveats: Later, an analysis found that common viral pathogens appeared to be linked with several of the most significant clusters. It was in a later analysis that TCR association rates were seen to vary by HLA locus, highest for DRB1 and lowest for HLA-C. In most subjects, TCR beta sequences reportedly gave accurate predictions of HLA-A and HLA-B alleles.

This chain joins TRBV5-1 and TRBJ2-3; D might be TRBD2 (6 bases). The sequence was obtained from a male donor in good health and CMV-seropositive. Sequenced sample: PBMCs. CDR3 DNA: TGCGCCAGCAGCTTCGGGGGAGAAGATACGCAGTATTTT. This sequence encodes CASSFGGEDTQYF.